Listed below are T cell receptor beta chains from one sample, sequenced in a study of radiotherapy plus CTLA-4 blockade in lung cancer. Only in-frame clones appear in the TCRdb table, and some are missing; sequencing was by immunoSEQ multiplex PCR. The table lists about 78,000 clones, around 88% of them singletons. The starting material was peripheral blood, obtained from a patient treated with radiotherapy plus ipilimumab. The origin of the receptors is a human donor with non-small cell lung cancer who had a partial response to radiotherapy plus ipilimumab. Each CDR3 is given with its conserved first and last residue. The order of the fields is V gene, D gene, clone size, J gene, CDR3 DNA, CDR3 protein. A D gene is named only where the DNA matches it firmly. Size is stated for part of the rows, as once, few or many counts, or as a class when the clone is expanded.

V: TRBV10-3
D: .
size: .
J: TRBJ2-7
DNA: TGTGCCATCAGTGAGTTACGGACACGAGAGCAGTACTTC
CDR3: CAISELRTREQYF

V: TRBV4-2
D: TRBD1
size: once
J: TRBJ2-3
DNA: TGTGCCAGCAGCCAACGGGGGCCTGGGCAGGGGGCATCAGATACGCAGTATTTT
CDR3: CASSQRGPGQGASDTQYF

V: TRBV28
D: TRBD2
size: .
J: TRBJ2-5
DNA: TGTGCCAGCACCCAGCTAGCGGGAGCGGTGGAGACCCAGTACTTC
CDR3: CASTQLAGAVETQYF

V: TRBV10-3
D: .
size: .
J: TRBJ1-1
DNA: TGTGCCATCAGCGGGACACCGAGCACTGAAGCTTTCTTT
CDR3: CAISGTPSTEAFF

V: TRBV4-1
D: TRBD1
size: .
J: TRBJ1-2
DNA: TGCGCCAGCAGCCAAGGGGACAGAGCTAACTATGGCTACACCTTC
CDR3: CASSQGDRANYGYTF

V: TRBV27
D: .
size: .
J: TRBJ2-2
DNA: TGTGCCAGCAGCGGGAGTAACACCGGGGAGCTGTTTTTT
CDR3: CASSGSNTGELFF

V: TRBV27
D: .
size: .
J: TRBJ1-2
DNA: TGTGCCAGCAGTTCCTGGGGGCCCCCTAACTATGGCTACACCTTC
CDR3: CASSSWGPPNYGYTF

V: TRBV5-1
D: TRBD1
size: .
J: TRBJ1-1
DNA: TGCGCCAGCAGCTCCCCTAATGACAGGGCCCAGAACACTGAAGCTTTCTTT
CDR3: CASSSPNDRAQNTEAFF

V: TRBV19
D: TRBD1
size: .
J: TRBJ1-5
DNA: TGTGCCAGTAGTACACGGACAGGGCGGGAGCCCCAGCATTTT
CDR3: CASSTRTGREPQHF

V: TRBV9
D: .
size: .
J: TRBJ2-1
DNA: TGTGCCAGCAGCGGACATACTTACAATGAGCAGTTCTTC
CDR3: CASSGHTYNEQFF

V: TRBV6-6
D: .
size: .
J: TRBJ2-7
DNA: TGTGCCAGCAGTTACCTCCGGGGGTACGAGCAGTACTTC
CDR3: CASSYLRGYEQYF

V: TRBV6-1
D: .
size: .
J: TRBJ1-5
DNA: TGTGCCAGCACGGGTGCCAATAGCAATCAGCCCCAGCATTTT
CDR3: CASTGANSNQPQHF

V: TRBV10-3
D: TRBD2
size: .
J: TRBJ2-2
DNA: TGTGCCAGCCAGGCCTCTAGCGGGATGAGCCCTCGGGAGCTGTTTTTT
CDR3: CASQASSGMSPRELFF

V: TRBV30
D: .
size: .
J: TRBJ2-7
DNA: TGTGCCTGGAGCACAGGGTCCCACGAGCAGTACTTC
CDR3: CAWSTGSHEQYF

V: TRBV6-4
D: TRBD1
size: .
J: TRBJ2-5
DNA: TGTGCCAGCAGCGTGGGACAGGGGGAGACCCAGTACTTC
CDR3: CASSVGQGETQYF

V: TRBV5-1
D: TRBD1
size: .
J: TRBJ1-2
DNA: TGCGCCAGCAGCCGGTTCGGACAGGGAGCTAACTATGGCTACACCTTC
CDR3: CASSRFGQGANYGYTF

V: TRBV7-9
D: .
size: .
J: TRBJ2-1
DNA: TGTGCCAGCGCAGGAGGGAACCACAATGAGCAGTTCTTC
CDR3: CASAGGNHNEQFF

V: TRBV28
D: .
size: .
J: TRBJ2-7
DNA: TGTGCCAGCAGGCAGGCACAGAGCACCTACGAGCAGTACTTC
CDR3: CASRQAQSTYEQYF

V: TRBV5-1
D: TRBD1
size: .
J: TRBJ1-4
DNA: TGCGCTAGTCAACCCTCCGGGACAGGGGATGAAAAACTGTTTTTT
CDR3: CASQPSGTGDEKLFF

V: TRBV4-3
D: .
size: .
J: TRBJ2-1
DNA: TGCGCCAGCAGCCAAGAAGACACCACGGGAAATGAGCAGTTCTTC
CDR3: CASSQEDTTGNEQFF

V: TRBV6-5
D: TRBD2
size: .
J: TRBJ2-5
DNA: TGTGCCAGCAGGATAGCGGGAGGCCAAGAGACCCAGTACTTC
CDR3: CASRIAGGQETQYF

V: TRBV6-5
D: TRBD1
size: once
J: TRBJ1-2
DNA: TGTGCCAGCAGGCAGACAGGGGGCTACACCTTC
CDR3: CASRQTGGYTF

V: TRBV9
D: .
size: .
J: TRBJ2-7
DNA: TGTGCCAGCAGTGAATCCGGGACACAATCCTACGAGCAGTACTTC
CDR3: CASSESGTQSYEQYF

V: TRBV5-1
D: TRBD1
size: .
J: TRBJ1-5
DNA: TGCGCCAGCGCCCCCGGGGACAGCGGCACCTATAGCAATCAGCCCCAGCATTTT
CDR3: CASAPGDSGTYSNQPQHF

V: TRBV28
D: TRBD2
size: .
J: TRBJ2-1
DNA: TGTGCCAGCAGTCTCCTAGCGGGGAAGGAGCAGTTCTTC
CDR3: CASSLLAGKEQFF

V: TRBV7-2
D: .
size: once
J: TRBJ1-2
DNA: TGTGCCAGCAGCTTACCCCCAGCGGATGGCTACACCTTC
CDR3: CASSLPPADGYTF

V: TRBV5-1
D: .
size: .
J: TRBJ2-1
DNA: TGCGCCAGCAGCTTGGTAGGGGACTTGGAGTTCTTC
CDR3: CASSLVGDLEFF

V: TRBV28
D: TRBD1
size: .
J: TRBJ1-5
DNA: TGTGCCAGCAGTCAGGGGGATAGCAATCAGCCCCAGCATTTT
CDR3: CASSQGDSNQPQHF

V: TRBV5-1
D: TRBD1
size: .
J: TRBJ1-5
DNA: TGCGCCAGCAGCCTCGGACAGGGACACAATCAGCCCCAGCATTTT
CDR3: CASSLGQGHNQPQHF

V: TRBV6-5
D: .
size: .
J: TRBJ2-1
DNA: TGTGCCAGCTCAGGGCGGGAAGCATACAATGAGCAGTTCTTC
CDR3: CASSGREAYNEQFF

V: TRBV15
D: TRBD1
size: .
J: TRBJ2-7
DNA: TGTGCCACCAGCATTCCGGGACAGGGGGCTCACGAGCAGTACTTC
CDR3: CATSIPGQGAHEQYF

V: TRBV18
D: .
size: once
J: TRBJ2-5
DNA: TGTGCCAGCTCACCCCCTCGGACAGCCGCGGAGACCCAGTACTTC
CDR3: CASSPPRTAAETQYF

V: TRBV2
D: TRBD2
size: .
J: TRBJ2-7
DNA: TGTGCCAGCAGTTGGGAGGGTTCCTACGAGCAGTACTTC
CDR3: CASSWEGSYEQYF

V: TRBV28
D: TRBD2
size: .
J: TRBJ2-1
DNA: TGTGCCAGCAGTATATCTCTAGCGGGAGTCAATGAGCAGTTCTTC
CDR3: CASSISLAGVNEQFF

V: TRBV7-3
D: .
size: .
J: TRBJ2-6
DNA: TGTGCCAGCAGCTTCGGAGGTGGGGCCAACGTCCTGACTTTC
CDR3: CASSFGGGANVLTF

V: TRBV10-3
D: .
size: .
J: TRBJ2-1
DNA: TGTGCCATCAGTGAGTCCGCTAGCCAGTTCAATGAGCAGTTCTTC
CDR3: CAISESASQFNEQFF

V: TRBV5-8
D: TRBD1
size: .
J: TRBJ1-1
DNA: TGTGCCGTGGACAGGGGAAGTGAAGCTTTCTTT
CDR3: CAVDRGSEAFF

V: TRBV7-9
D: TRBD2
size: .
J: TRBJ2-1
DNA: TGTGCCAGCAGCTCCCCCGGGGGGGACTATACCTACAATGAGCAGTTCTTC
CDR3: CASSSPGGDYTYNEQFF

V: TRBV21-1
D: .
size: .
J: TRBJ1-2
DNA: TGTGCCAGCAGCGTCAAGACAGGGATTAACTATGGCTACACCTTC
CDR3: CASSVKTGINYGYTF

V: TRBV28
D: TRBD1
size: .
J: TRBJ1-3
DNA: TGTGCCAGCAGTTCACTGGGACAGTCTGGAAACACCATATATTTT
CDR3: CASSSLGQSGNTIYF

V: TRBV19
D: TRBD2
size: .
J: TRBJ2-1
DNA: TGTGCCAGTAGTATAGTTAGTGGGAGGGCCCATGAGCAGTTCTTC
CDR3: CASSIVSGRAHEQFF

V: TRBV10-3
D: .
size: few
J: TRBJ2-7
DNA: TGTGCCATCAGGAGCCGTGGAGGGCGCGAGCAGTACTTC
CDR3: CAIRSRGGREQYF

V: TRBV19
D: .
size: once
J: TRBJ2-2
DNA: TGTGCCAGTAACGGGTTCCCGAACACCGGGGAGCTGTTTTTT
CDR3: CASNGFPNTGELFF

V: TRBV7-3
D: TRBD1
size: .
J: TRBJ2-2
DNA: TGTGCCAGCAGTCAGACAGGGTTGAACACCGGGGAGCTGTTTTTT
CDR3: CASSQTGLNTGELFF

V: TRBV10-1
D: .
size: .
J: TRBJ2-1
DNA: TGCGCCAGCAGTGAGGGACTCAAGACCTACAATGAGCAGTTCTTC
CDR3: CASSEGLKTYNEQFF

V: TRBV28
D: .
size: .
J: TRBJ1-2
DNA: TGTGCCAGCAGCAGAATAAACTATGGCTACACCTTC
CDR3: CASSRINYGYTF

V: TRBV10-3
D: .
size: .
J: TRBJ1-1
DNA: TGTGCCATCAGTGAGTCACAGGTGCGGAACACTGAAGCTTTCTTT
CDR3: CAISESQVRNTEAFF

V: TRBV27
D: .
size: once
J: TRBJ1-4
DNA: TGTGCCAGCCGACCGCGGAGAAAACTGTTTTTT
CDR3: CASRPRRKLFF

V: TRBV6-6
D: .
size: .
J: TRBJ2-4
DNA: TGTGCCAGCTGGAGGGGCAATGGAGCCAAAAACATTCAGTACTTC
CDR3: CASWRGNGAKNIQYF

V: TRBV5-3
D: TRBD1
size: .
J: TRBJ1-2
DNA: TGTGCCAGAAGCCCGGACAGGGGTGAGGCTAACTATGGCTACACCTTC
CDR3: CARSPDRGEANYGYTF

V: TRBV9
D: .
size: .
J: TRBJ2-5
DNA: TGTGCCAGCAGCCCTCACGAGAGCCCCCAAGAGACCCAGTACTTC
CDR3: CASSPHESPQETQYF

V: TRBV2
D: .
size: .
J: TRBJ1-1
DNA: TGTGCCAGCAGTCGCGACGAAGGGGTTACTGAAGCTTTCTTT
CDR3: CASSRDEGVTEAFF